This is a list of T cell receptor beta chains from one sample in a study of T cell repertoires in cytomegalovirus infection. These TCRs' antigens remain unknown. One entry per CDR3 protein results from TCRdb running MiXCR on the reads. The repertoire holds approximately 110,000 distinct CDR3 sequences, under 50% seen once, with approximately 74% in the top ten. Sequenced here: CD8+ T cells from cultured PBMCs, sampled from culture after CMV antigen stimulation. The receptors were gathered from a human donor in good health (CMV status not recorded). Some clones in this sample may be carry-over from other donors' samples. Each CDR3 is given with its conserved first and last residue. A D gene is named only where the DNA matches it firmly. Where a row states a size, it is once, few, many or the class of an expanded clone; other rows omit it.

CDR3 protein: CASTLGQVEKLFF; CDR3 DNA: TGTGCCAGCACCCTCGGACAGGTTGAAAAACTGTTTTTT; clone size: many; D gene: TRBD1; J gene: TRBJ1-4; V gene: TRBV12-3/TRBV12-4
CDR3 protein: CASSLSSLTEAFF; CDR3 DNA: TGCGCCAGCAGCTTGAGTTCGCTCACTGAAGCTTTCTTT; clone size: -; D gene: -; J gene: TRBJ1-1; V gene: TRBV5-1
CDR3 protein: CASISTGWGTEAFF; CDR3 DNA: TGTGCCAGCATCTCTACAGGGTGGGGCACTGAAGCTTTCTTT; clone size: -; D gene: -; J gene: TRBJ1-1; V gene: TRBV7-3
CDR3 protein: CASSLGGRVEAFF; CDR3 DNA: TGTGCCAGCAGTTTGGGGGGGCGGGTTGAAGCTTTCTTT; clone size: -; D gene: -; J gene: TRBJ1-1; V gene: TRBV27
CDR3 protein: CASSHQRGSSTDTQYF; CDR3 DNA: TGTGCCAGCTCACATCAGCGGGGCTCAAGCACAGATACGCAGTATTTT; clone size: many; D gene: TRBD2; J gene: TRBJ2-3; V gene: TRBV18
CDR3 protein: CASSYQQGYHEQYF; CDR3 DNA: TGTGCCAGCAGCTATCAACAGGGTTACCACGAGCAGTACTTC; clone size: few; D gene: -; J gene: TRBJ2-7; V gene: TRBV5-6
CDR3 protein: CATNPGHSSAGNTIYF; CDR3 DNA: TGTGCCACCAACCCGGGACATAGTTCGGCTGGAAACACCATATATTTT; clone size: many; D gene: -; J gene: TRBJ1-3; V gene: TRBV10-3
CDR3 protein: CASSPLIAEETQYF; CDR3 DNA: TGTGCCAGCAGCCCGCTAATTGCGGAGGAGACCCAGTACTTC; clone size: -; D gene: -; J gene: TRBJ2-5; V gene: TRBV4-2
CDR3 protein: CATSREGAGSSYNEQFF; CDR3 DNA: TGTGCCACCAGCAGAGAGGGGGCCGGAAGCTCCTACAATGAGCAGTTCTTC; clone size: once; D gene: -; J gene: TRBJ2-1; V gene: TRBV15
CDR3 protein: CASSTIHRDNTDTQYF; CDR3 DNA: TGTGCCAGCAGTACCATCCACAGGGATAACACAGATACGCAGTATTTT; clone size: many; D gene: -; J gene: TRBJ2-3; V gene: TRBV27
CDR3 protein: CASSLSSGAYEQYF; CDR3 DNA: TGCGCCAGCAGCCTATCTAGCGGGGCCTACGAGCAGTACTTC; clone size: -; D gene: TRBD2; J gene: TRBJ2-7; V gene: TRBV4-3
CDR3 protein: CASSFARGTEAFF; CDR3 DNA: TGTGCCAGCAGTTTTGCCCGGGGAACTGAAGCTTTCTTT; clone size: -; D gene: -; J gene: TRBJ1-1; V gene: TRBV12-3/TRBV12-4
CDR3 protein: CAISESTGNTEAFF; CDR3 DNA: TGTGCCATCAGTGAGTCGACAGGGAACACTGAAGCTTTCTTT; clone size: many; D gene: -; J gene: TRBJ1-1; V gene: TRBV10-3
CDR3 protein: CASSESSTYQPQHF; CDR3 DNA: TGTGCCAGCAGTGAAAGTTCTACCTATCAGCCCCAGCATTTT; clone size: few; D gene: -; J gene: TRBJ1-5; V gene: TRBV6-1
CDR3 protein: CASNLGTGNEQYF; CDR3 DNA: TGTGCCAGCAACCTGGGGACAGGGAACGAGCAGTACTTC; clone size: -; D gene: TRBD1; J gene: TRBJ2-7; V gene: TRBV6-5
CDR3 protein: CASSLMGGQGEAFF; CDR3 DNA: TGTGCCAGCAGCTTAATGGGGGGGCAGGGTGAAGCTTTCTTT; clone size: -; D gene: -; J gene: TRBJ1-1; V gene: TRBV7-3
CDR3 protein: CSLTPREKDTQYF; CDR3 DNA: TGCAGCCTGACTCCGCGGGAGAAAGATACGCAGTATTTT; clone size: few; D gene: TRBD2; J gene: TRBJ2-3; V gene: TRBV29-1
CDR3 protein: CSARVSAVSWGYTF; CDR3 DNA: TGCAGTGCTAGAGTTTCGGCAGTCTCGTGGGGCTACACCTTC; clone size: few; D gene: -; J gene: TRBJ1-2; V gene: TRBV20-1
CDR3 protein: CASSYSLNEQYF; CDR3 DNA: TGTGCCAGCAGCTATTCACTGAACGAGCAGTACTTC; clone size: -; D gene: -; J gene: TRBJ2-7; V gene: TRBV5-8
CDR3 protein: CASSQEGGNEQFF; CDR3 DNA: TGCGCCAGCAGCCAAGAGGGGGGCAATGAGCAGTTCTTC; clone size: -; D gene: -; J gene: TRBJ2-1; V gene: TRBV4-1
CDR3 protein: CASSSGFSYEQYF; CDR3 DNA: TGTGCCAGCAGTTCCGGGTTTTCCTACGAGCAGTACTTC; clone size: -; D gene: -; J gene: TRBJ2-7; V gene: TRBV12-3/TRBV12-4
CDR3 protein: CASSLVTVLRHEQFF; CDR3 DNA: TGTGCCAGCAGCTTGGTAACTGTCCTTAGGCATGAGCAGTTCTTC; clone size: few; D gene: -; J gene: TRBJ2-1; V gene: TRBV5-4
CDR3 protein: CASITGSEAFF; CDR3 DNA: TGTGCCAGCATTACAGGTTCTGAAGCTTTCTTT; clone size: -; D gene: -; J gene: TRBJ1-1; V gene: TRBV6-2/TRBV6-3
CDR3 protein: CASSRTGTSGASSYNEQFF; CDR3 DNA: TGTGCCAGCAGCCGAACCGGGACTAGCGGGGCGAGCTCCTACAATGAGCAGTTCTTC; clone size: -; D gene: TRBD2; J gene: TRBJ2-1; V gene: TRBV7-6
CDR3 protein: CASSQGGMNEKLFF; CDR3 DNA: TGCGCCAGCAGCCAAGGAGGGATGAATGAAAAACTGTTTTTT; clone size: few; D gene: -; J gene: TRBJ1-4; V gene: TRBV4-1
CDR3 protein: CASTQGWSDTQYF; CDR3 DNA: TGCGCCAGCACCCAGGGTTGGTCAGATACGCAGTATTTT; clone size: -; D gene: -; J gene: TRBJ2-3; V gene: TRBV23-1
CDR3 protein: CASSLAVTYNSPLHF; CDR3 DNA: TGTGCCAGCAGTTTGGCAGTTACCTATAATTCACCCCTCCACTTT; clone size: many; D gene: -; J gene: TRBJ1-6; V gene: TRBV12-3/TRBV12-4
CDR3 protein: CASSPGQATEQYF; CDR3 DNA: TGTGCCAGCAGTCCCGGACAGGCAACCGAGCAGTACTTC; clone size: -; D gene: TRBD1; J gene: TRBJ2-7; V gene: TRBV7-9
CDR3 protein: CASRVGGLEAFF; CDR3 DNA: TGTGCCAGCAGGGTGGGGGGCCTTGAAGCTTTCTTT; clone size: -; D gene: -; J gene: TRBJ1-1; V gene: TRBV5-3
CDR3 protein: CASSLSGEAYEQYF; CDR3 DNA: TGTGCCAGCAGCTTATCGGGGGAGGCCTACGAGCAGTACTTC; clone size: -; D gene: -; J gene: TRBJ2-7; V gene: TRBV7-6
CDR3 protein: CASSLGGDYGYTF; CDR3 DNA: TGTGCCAGCAGCTTGGGAGGAGATTATGGCTACACCTTC; clone size: few; D gene: -; J gene: TRBJ1-2; V gene: TRBV7-2
CDR3 protein: CASSLRRSGANVLTF; CDR3 DNA: TGTGCCAGCAGCCTACGACGCTCTGGGGCCAACGTCCTGACTTTC; clone size: -; D gene: -; J gene: TRBJ2-6; V gene: TRBV12-3/TRBV12-4
CDR3 protein: CASSQDRGQFF; CDR3 DNA: TGTGCCAGCAGTCAGGACAGGGGGCAGTTCTTC; clone size: few; D gene: TRBD1; J gene: TRBJ2-1; V gene: TRBV7-2
CDR3 protein: CASMISGGGQPQHF; CDR3 DNA: TGTGCCAGCATGATTTCCGGGGGTGGTCAGCCCCAGCATTTT; clone size: -; D gene: -; J gene: TRBJ1-5; V gene: TRBV12-3/TRBV12-4
CDR3 protein: CASSLAGGLETQYF; CDR3 DNA: TGTGCCAGCAGTTTAGCGGGGGGCTTAGAGACCCAGTACTTC; clone size: -; D gene: TRBD2; J gene: TRBJ2-5; V gene: TRBV27
CDR3 protein: CASSLDGSFAGELFF; CDR3 DNA: TGTGCCAGCAGCTTAGACGGGTCGTTTGCCGGGGAGCTGTTTTTT; clone size: -; D gene: -; J gene: TRBJ2-2; V gene: TRBV7-3
CDR3 protein: CASSIWDGSNQPQHF; CDR3 DNA: TGTGCCAGTAGTATCTGGGACGGTAGCAATCAGCCCCAGCATTTT; clone size: -; D gene: -; J gene: TRBJ1-5; V gene: TRBV19
CDR3 protein: CASSEGQRPRAAFF; CDR3 DNA: TGTGCCAGCAGCGAGGGACAGAGGCCTAGGGCGGCTTTCTTT; clone size: few; D gene: TRBD1; J gene: TRBJ1-1; V gene: TRBV5-4
CDR3 protein: CASSLFGGADEQFF; CDR3 DNA: TGTGCCAGCAGTCTTTTCGGGGGGGCCGATGAGCAGTTCTTC; clone size: -; D gene: TRBD2; J gene: TRBJ2-1; V gene: TRBV2
CDR3 protein: CASSTGLPSTDTQYF; CDR3 DNA: TGCGCCAGCAGCACCGGACTACCTAGCACAGATACGCAGTATTTT; clone size: -; D gene: -; J gene: TRBJ2-3; V gene: TRBV5-1
CDR3 protein: CASSPIAGGRGTDTQYF; CDR3 DNA: TGTGCCAGCAGCCCTATAGCCGGGGGCCGGGGCACAGATACGCAGTATTTT; clone size: -; D gene: -; J gene: TRBJ2-3; V gene: TRBV27
CDR3 protein: CASSLRGGYDTEAFF; CDR3 DNA: TGTGCCAGCAGCTTACGTGGGGGCTACGACACTGAAGCTTTCTTT; clone size: -; D gene: -; J gene: TRBJ1-1; V gene: TRBV7-9
CDR3 protein: CASSPGTVKSEQYF; CDR3 DNA: TGCGCCAGCAGCCCTGGCACGGTCAAAAGCGAGCAGTACTTC; clone size: -; D gene: -; J gene: TRBJ2-7; V gene: TRBV4-1
CDR3 protein: CASSEDLNGPSTDTQYF; CDR3 DNA: TGTGCCAGCAGTGAAGATCTGAACGGCCCTAGCACAGATACGCAGTATTTT; clone size: many; D gene: -; J gene: TRBJ2-3; V gene: TRBV2